These 24 T cell receptor beta chains came from one sample sequenced in a study of T cells in Graves' hyperthyroidism and ophthalmopathy. Amplification of TCR beta CDR3 regions was performed using RNA transcripts as template. Using the HTBI primer set, a first-round RT-PCR was run on the TCR CDR3. TCRdb ran MiXCR on the multiplex PCR reads and lists one entry per CDR3 protein. The sample lists about 600,000 distinct CDR3 sequences, 14% occurring once. Material: blood. The receptors originated from a woman aged 18 to 35 with Graves' ophthalmopathy.

In this sample, this clonotype turned up many times. This sequence joins TRBV6-6 and TRBJ2-1; 7 bases are a match to TRBD2. CDR1 MNHNY and CDR2 SVGAGI come from the germline V gene (reference sequence). This CDR3 contains 14 residues. V was clipped by 2 bases and J by 6 bases; unmatched bases: 4. In DNA form, the CDR3 reads TGTGCCAGCAGTTACGTCCCTAGCGGCAATGAGCAGTTCTTC. Its protein is CASSYVPSGNEQFF.

This clonotype was detected once. The chain joins TRBV12-3 or TRBV12-4 to TRBJ2-7; 13 bases fit TRBD2. CDR3 length: 17 residues. The J segment lost 3 bases and the V segment lost 0 bases, leaving 5 bases of the junction unmatched. CDR3 residues: CASSLAKGLAGVYEQYF. CDR3 sequence (DNA): TGTGCCAGCAGTTTAGCGAAAGGACTAGCGGGAGTCTACGAGCAGTACTTC.

This clonotype was counted many times. V and J are TRBV9 and TRBJ2-7, with D possibly TRBD1 on 6 matching bases. The germline V gene encodes CDR1 SGDLS and CDR2 YYNGEE. The V gene lost 0 bases and the J gene lost 3 bases, with 16 bases spanning the gap. This CDR3 comprises 16 residues. The CDR3 nucleotides read TGTGCCAGCAGCGTAGCGTCACAGGGTCTCTTCTACGAGCAGTACTTC. Its protein product is CASSVASQGLFYEQYF.

There are many counts of this clonotype. The rearrangement joins TRBV11-3 to TRBJ2-1, with TRBD1 matching 9 bases. V dropped 5 bases and J dropped 4; count of bases not matched to a gene: 3. The CDR3 covers 14 residues. Germline V lookup: CDR1 SGHNT, CDR2 YENEEA. The CDR3 coding sequence is TGTGCCAGCAGCACACAGGGGGCTTACAATGAGCAGTTCTTC. This encodes CASSTQGAYNEQFF. Full variable domain (missing parts from reference TRBV11-3 and TRBJ2-1): EAGVVQSPRYKIIEKKQPVAFWCNPISGHNTLYWYLQNLGQGPELLIRYENEEAVDDSQLPKDRFSAERLKGVDSTLKIQPAELGDSAVYLCASSTQGAYNEQFFGPGTRLTVL.

The chain combines TRBV20-1 with TRBJ2-5, with 8 positions matching TRBD2. The CDR3 has 14 residues. CDR1 is DFQATT, CDR2 SNEGSKA, per germline (reference sequence). Germline trimming cut 6 bases from V and 1 base from J; bases unmatched to any gene: 7. CDR3 coding DNA: TGCAGTGCACGGGGTAGCGGGATCCAAGAGACCCAGTACTTC. This sequence encodes CSARGSGIQETQYF.

This clonotype is a singleton in its sample. This may arise from a read error, as a much more abundant clone is one base away. This chain uses TRBV20-1 with TRBJ2-7; D tentatively fits TRBD1 or TRBD2 (5 bases each). CDR1 and CDR2 from the germline V gene are DFQATT and SNEGSKA (reference sequence). This CDR3 spans 13 amino acids. This CDR3 is CGARGGETYEQYF. The CDR3 nucleotides read TGCGGTGCTAGGGGTGGGGAGACCTACGAGCAGTACTTC.

This clonotype was seen repeatedly, ten times or more. The chain combines TRBV5-1 with TRBJ2-7; the D call may be TRBD1 or TRBD2 (5 bases each). V lost 5 bases and J 0 bases, leaving 18 bases between the germline ends. The CDR3 sequence is 16 residues long. Germline V CDR1 and CDR2: SGHRS, YFSETQ. The CDR3 loop reads CASRGDPQEHSYEQYF. The CDR3 nucleotides are TGCGCCAGCAGAGGGGACCCCCAGGAACACTCCTACGAGCAGTACTTC.

This clonotype was detected many times. This chain joins TRBV28 and TRBJ2-5, with TRBD2 identical over 8 bases. The CDR3 runs 14 residues. The trim removed 3 bases at V and 4 bases at J, leaving 4 bases unmatched. CDR1 MDHEN and CDR2 SYDVKM come from the germline V gene. In DNA, the CDR3 is TGTGCCAGCAGTTTCGGGAGGGCCGTAGAGACCCAGTACTTC. Its translation: CASSFGRAVETQYF.

This clonotype was observed at least ten times. The genes are TRBV30 and TRBJ1-5, with D unclear. Germline lookup yields CDR1 GTSNPN and CDR2 SVGIG (reference sequence). The CDR3 spans 13 residues. V lost 2 bases, J lost 5 bases, and 10 bases lay in between. CDR3 DNA: TGTGCCTGGAGTCACACTACCGATCAGCCCCAGCATTTT. As protein: CAWSHTTDQPQHF.

This clonotype was counted only a few times. This sequence joins TRBV12-5 and TRBJ2-7, with 8 positions matching TRBD2. J lost 0 bases, V lost 0 bases, and 4 bases had no gene match. This CDR3 comprises 16 residues. Germline V gives CDR1 LGHNT, CDR2 FRNRAP. Here the CDR3 DNA reads TGTGCTAGTGGTTTGGTATTAGGGACTAGCTCCTACGAGCAGTACTTC. Protein product: CASGLVLGTSSYEQYF.

The sample holds many counts of this clonotype. The J gene is TRBJ2-1, the V gene TRBV30, with 8 bases matching TRBD1. The CDR3 covers 13 residues. Per germline, CDR1 GTSNPN and CDR2 SVGIG (reference sequence). V trimming: 3 bases; J trimming: 10 bases; junction bases outside the gene matches: 8. The CDR3 DNA follows: TGTGCCTGGAGGCCCGGACGGACAGGGGAGCAGTTCTTC. This encodes CAWRPGRTGEQFF. Full variable domain (remainder filled in from reference TRBV30 and TRBJ2-1): SQTIHQWPATLVQPVGSPLSLECTVEGTSNPNLYWYRQAAGRGLQLLFYSVGIGQISSEVPQNLSASRPQDRQFILSSKKLLLSDSGFYLCAWRPGRTGEQFFGPGTRLTVL.

This clonotype has at least ten counts. This rearrangement joins TRBV14 to TRBJ1-1; the D is unclear. The germline V gene encodes CDR1 SGHDN and CDR2 FVKESK. V lost 3 bases and J lost 5, with 10 bases in between. The CDR3 runs 13 residues. The CDR3 loop is CASSQPTGTEAFF. The CDR3 nucleotides are TGTGCCAGCAGCCAGCCGACGGGAACTGAAGCTTTCTTT.

This clonotype was seen repeatedly, ten times or more. The chain has TRBV20-1 and TRBJ1-2, with a possible D match to TRBD1 (6 bases). Germline V gene sequence: CDR1 DFQATT, CDR2 SNEGSKA (reference sequence). The CDR3 loop spans 13 amino acids. Deletions cut 4 bases from V and 2 bases from J, with 11 bases between. The CDR3 sequence is CSAIQGSNYGYTF. The CDR3 nucleotides read TGCAGTGCTATACAGGGTTCGAACTATGGCTACACCTTC.

This clonotype was seen a few times. V and J are TRBV5-4 and TRBJ1-1, with TRBD1 matching over 10 bases. Looked up from germline, CDR1 is SGHNT and CDR2 is YYREEE (reference sequence). The CDR3 is 16 amino acids. V shed 3 bases and J 1 base; nucleotides not matched to a gene: 6. For the CDR3, the DNA is TGTGCCAGCAGCTACGGTAGGACAGGGGGGAACACTGAAGCTTTCTTT. This sequence encodes CASSYGRTGGNTEAFF.

The V and J genes are TRBV12-3 or TRBV12-4 and TRBJ1-1; D not resolved. Trimming stripped 5 bases from V and 3 bases from J, with 7 bases between. CDR3 length equals 12 residues. Written as DNA, the CDR3 is TGTGCCAGCAGTCGAGAATACACTGAAGCTTTCTTT. Amino acid sequence: CASSREYTEAFF.

This clonotype came up many times. V gene TRBV11-3 combines with J gene TRBJ2-2; D unclear. The germline V gene has CDR1 SGHNT and CDR2 YENEEA. This CDR3 is built from 12 residues. Trimming took 3 bases from V and 7 from J, leaving 6 bases between them. In nucleotides, the CDR3 is TGTGCCAGCAGCTTGGAGAACGGGGAGCTGTTTTTT. Translated, it gives CASSLENGELFF. Full variable domain (outside the CDR3, taken from reference TRBV11-3 and TRBJ2-2): EAGVVQSPRYKIIEKKQPVAFWCNPISGHNTLYWYLQNLGQGPELLIRYENEEAVDDSQLPKDRFSAERLKGVDSTLKIQPAELGDSAVYLCASSLENGELFFGEGSRLTVL.

This rearrangement joins TRBV7-6 to TRBJ1-1; D uncertain. Trimming removed 5 bases from V and 1 base from J, with 17 bases in between. The CDR3 totals 16 residues. Looked up from germline, CDR1 is SGHVS and CDR2 is FNYEAQ. CDR3 nucleotide sequence: TGTGCCAGCAGCGTAAGCGGACGGCTGGGGAACACTGAAGCTTTCTTT. The encoded protein is CASSVSGRLGNTEAFF.

This clonotype was detected many times. The chain is built from TRBV5-6 and TRBJ2-3; D possibly corresponds to TRBD2 (6 bases). Looked up from germline, CDR1 is SGHDT and CDR2 is YYEEEE. Trimming cost V 0 bases and J 3 bases, with 26 bases left between them. The CDR3 covers 20 residues. CDR3 amino acids: CASSLEVTADPGRRTDTQYF. The CDR3 DNA reads as TGTGCCAGCAGCTTGGAAGTAACGGCGGACCCCGGGAGACGGACAGATACGCAGTATTTT.

This clonotype was detected many times. The J gene is TRBJ1-5, the V gene TRBV5-8; D is uncertain. Germline values: CDR1 SGHTS, CDR2 YDEGEE. The CDR3 length is 16 residues. Trimming removed 0 bases at V and 2 bases at J, with 12 bases between. CDR3 sequence reads: CASSLAWGGGNQPQHF. The CDR3 nucleotides read TGTGCCAGCAGCTTGGCCTGGGGAGGTGGCAATCAGCCCCAGCATTTT.

Ten or more counts support this clonotype. This chain joins TRBV28 and TRBJ1-1; 9 bases map to TRBD1. Looked up from germline, CDR1 is MDHEN and CDR2 is SYDVKM. The J segment lost 3 bases and the V segment lost 4 bases, leaving 9 bases of the junction unmatched. This CDR3 has 16 residues. The CDR3 DNA reads as TGTGCCAGCAGTTCAATTGCCCGGACAGGGGACACTGAAGCTTTCTTT. Residues: CASSSIARTGDTEAFF.

In its sample, this clonotype was seen a few times. This chain joins TRBV4-1 and TRBJ1-1; D is unclear. Between the trimmed V and J ends, which lost 4 bases and 8 bases, there was a span of 23 bases. This CDR3 spans 16 amino acids. Per germline, CDR1 MGHRA and CDR2 YSYEKL. CDR3 nucleotides: TGCGCCAGCAGCCGAGACTGGGCTTCTCGACACGCCGAAGCTTTCTTT. It is translated as CASSRDWASRHAEAFF.

The chain employs TRBV4-2 and TRBJ2-5; 11 nucleotides line up with TRBD2. V dropped 3 bases and J dropped 3; count of bases not matched to a gene: 6. CDR3 size: 16 residues. Germline V gene data show CDR1 as LGHNA and CDR2 as YNFKEQ. The CDR3 region is CASSHGLAGIEETQYF. CDR3 nucleotides: TGTGCCAGCAGCCACGGACTAGCGGGTATTGAAGAGACCCAGTACTTC.

This chain joins TRBV4-1 and TRBJ2-7; 9 positions agree with TRBD1. The V gene's germline CDR1 is MGHRA and CDR2 YSYEKL. This CDR3 has 16 amino acids. The V and J ends lost 0 bases and 2 bases, in that order; junction bases with no gene match: 5. CDR3 sequence: CASSQERQGVAYEQYF. The CDR3 nucleotides read TGCGCCAGCAGCCAAGAACGACAGGGGGTAGCCTACGAGCAGTACTTC.

This clonotype showed up just a few times. The CDR3 here is CASSLIPGQGAYSGNTIYF. CDR3 DNA: TGTGCCAGCAGCTTAATTCCGGGACAGGGGGCTTACTCTGGAAACACCATATATTTT. The gene calls are TRBV7-9 and TRBJ1-3; 12 positions agree with TRBD1. Losses at the gene ends were 2 bases for V and 0 bases for J; bases not matched to a gene: 8. This CDR3 contains 19 residues. The germline V gene has CDR1 SEHNR and CDR2 FQNEAQ (reference sequence).